Here is one TCR beta chain with its context. The sample carries other DNA sequences with the same CDR3. This sample is drawn from a study of blood T cell repertoires in COVID-19. Study background: COVID-19 samples from acute and convalescent phases originated in the United States, Italy and Spain. PBMCs, B-cell-depleted T cells, or T cells provided the cDNA or gDNA that made up the material.

The CDR3 runs 16 residues. Between the trimmed V and J ends, which lost 4 bases and 7 bases, there was a span of 21 bases. From germline, CDR1 is SGHDT and CDR2 YYEEEE. In the original processing: Reference gene primer amplification gave nucleated cell count estimates. Only in-frame clones appear in the TCRdb table, and some are missing; sequencing was by immunoSEQ multiplex PCR. D and trimming were read from the DNA, whereas the V and J calls and clone size are those reported in that table. The table lists about 140,000 clones, about 83% of them singletons. Sequencing used peripheral blood. The V and J genes are TRBV5-6 and TRBJ1-5; TRBD1 is a possible D gene (5 bases). This TCR was sampled from a man aged 50-60 years with acute or convalescent COVID-19. CDR3 region: CASSTWGGGTGQPQHF. In DNA, the CDR3 is TGTGCCAGCAGCACATGGGGGGGAGGGACGGGACAGCCCCAGCATTTT.